This entry lists 25 T cell receptor beta chains sequenced from one sample in a study of a mutant IDH1 vaccine in newly diagnosed glioma. The antigens these receptors bind are not known. Clones were sequenced by immunoSEQ multiplex PCR, and TCRdb holds only the in-frame ones, with some missing. Of tens of thousands of clones listed, over 80% are singletons. Time point defined: week 47, end of study. A single vaccine dose contained 300 ug of mutant IDH1 20-mer peptide, and topical imiquimod was used with it. This specimen consisted of PBMCs, obtained from a glioma patient whose treatment included an IDH1 peptide vaccine. These TCRs come from a man aged 40-55 years with glioma. Some clones in this sample may be carry-over from other donors' samples.

The chain carries TRBV6-5 and TRBJ2-2; D ambiguous. The V gene lost 0 bases and the J gene lost 6 bases, with 2 bases spanning the gap. The CDR3 is 12 amino acids. Germline V gives CDR1 MNHEY, CDR2 SVGAGI. CDR3 amino acids: CASSYSPGELFF. In DNA form, the CDR3 reads TGTGCCAGCAGTTACTCGCCCGGGGAGCTGTTTTTT.

This clone was observed a single time. The chain employs TRBV5-6 and TRBJ1-4, with D possibly being TRBD1 (5 bases). V was trimmed by 0 bases and J by 4 bases, leaving 7 bases between them. Looked up from germline, CDR1 is SGHDT and CDR2 is YYEEEE. This CDR3 contains 14 residues. This CDR3 is CASSLGQYNEKLFF. DNA of the CDR3: TGTGCCAGCAGCTTGGGACAGTATAATGAAAAACTGTTTTTT.

The chain links TRBV6-1 to TRBJ2-7, with D possibly TRBD1 on 6 matching bases. V was cut by 6 bases and J by 7 bases, with 16 bases left in between. The CDR3 is made up of 13 amino acids. Germline CDR1 is MNHNS and CDR2 is SASEGT. CDR3 in amino acids: CASRGAGTGEQYF. The CDR3, as DNA: TGTGCCAGCAGGGGGGCTGGGACCGGGGAGCAGTACTTC.

V is TRBV30 and J is TRBJ2-5; D is undetermined. CDR1 is GTSNPN, CDR2 SVGIG, per germline (reference sequence). V gave up 3 bases and J gave up 5 bases, with 10 bases separating them. CDR3 length: 12 residues. The CDR3 is CAWSLLSETQYF. The CDR3 region has the DNA TGTGCCTGGAGCCTTTTATCCGAGACCCAGTACTTC.

The V call is TRBV1, the J call TRBJ2-4; the DNA was not compared with TRBD1, the D call given in the table. TRBV1 is listed as a pseudogene. The CDR3 runs 17 residues. The CDR3 is CTSSQETQGRAKNIQYF. Written as DNA, the CDR3 is TGCACCAGCAGCCAAGAAACACAGGGTCGGGCCAAAAACATTCAGTACTTC.

The J gene is TRBJ1-2, the V gene TRBV18; 8 bases line up with TRBD1. The V gene end was trimmed by 4 bases and the J gene end by 4 bases; junction bases not matched to a gene: 5. Germline V gene sequence: CDR1 KGHSH, CDR2 LQKENI. The CDR3 has 14 amino acids. The CDR3: CASSRTGILYGYTF. The CDR3 DNA is TGTGCCAGCTCACGGACAGGGATCCTCTATGGCTACACCTTC. Based on the CDR3 plus reference TRBV18 and TRBJ1-2, the full variable domain is NAGVMQNPRHLVRRRGQEARLRCSPMKGHSHVYWYRQLPEEGLKFMVYLQKENIIDESGMPKERFSAEFPKEGPSILRIQQVVRGDSAAYFCASSRTGILYGYTFGSGTRLTVV.

The CDR3, as DNA: TGTGCCAGCAGCGGGACTAGCGTCCACGAGCAGTACTTC. It encodes CASSGTSVHEQYF. This chain connects TRBV7-9 to TRBJ2-7; the match to TRBD2 covers 10 bases. Germline trimming cut 5 bases from V and 5 bases from J; bases unmatched to any gene: 3. The V gene's germline CDR1 is SEHNR and CDR2 FQNEAQ (reference sequence). The CDR3 length is 13 residues.

The chain has TRBV5-4 and TRBJ1-2; D gene uncertain. This CDR3 is 15 amino acids long. Germline V gives CDR1 SGHNT, CDR2 YYREEE (reference sequence). Trimming took off 7 bases at V and 4 bases at J, with 20 bases between the two ends. DNA for the CDR3: TGTGCCAGCGTCACCCGACCAGTGGTCCCCTATGGCTACACCTTC. As protein: CASVTRPVVPYGYTF.

This chain joins TRBV6-1 and TRBJ1-6; D is possibly TRBD1 (5 bases). There are 15 residues in the CDR3. V was cut by 3 bases and J by 8 bases, with 14 bases left in between. Germline V gene lookup returns CDR1 MNHNS and CDR2 SASEGT. DNA for the CDR3: TGTGCCAGCAGTGAGGATGCACAGGTGGATTCACCCCTCCACTTT. It is translated as CASSEDAQVDSPLHF.

This chain connects TRBV4-1 to TRBJ1-2, with D tentatively TRBD1 (6 bases). The CDR3 length is 15 residues. The V end was cut by 4 bases, the J end by 3 bases, with 15 bases between. Germline CDR1 MGHRA, CDR2 YSYEKL. The CDR3: CASSPAGSGDYGYTF. The CDR3 region has the DNA TGCGCCAGCAGCCCCGCGGGGTCAGGGGACTATGGCTACACCTTC.

The chain couples TRBV30 to TRBJ1-1, with TRBD1 matching over 8 bases. Germline V gene lookup returns CDR1 GTSNPN and CDR2 SVGIG (reference sequence). There are 13 residues in the CDR3. Trimming at V came to 4 bases and at J to 7 bases, leaving 8 bases not matched to a gene. The CDR3 DNA reads as TGTGCCTGGACTCCAAGACAGGGGAGTGAAGCTTTCTTT. It specifies CAWTPRQGSEAFF.

The chain combines TRBV9 with TRBJ1-2; TRBD1 is a possible D gene (6 bases). V lost 0 bases, J lost 4 bases, and 13 bases lay in between. Germline CDR1 and CDR2: SGDLS and YYNGEE. This CDR3 is built from 15 residues. DNA for the CDR3: TGTGCCAGCAGCGTAGGTGGGACACTTACCTATGGCTACACCTTC. Translated, it gives CASSVGGTLTYGYTF.

The CDR3 DNA follows: TGTGCCAGCAGCTTAGTAACGGGATTTAATCAGCCCCAGCATTTT. This gives the protein CASSLVTGFNQPQHF. V is TRBV7-2 and J is TRBJ1-5; D is undetermined. CDR1 and CDR2 from the germline V gene are SGHTA and FQGNSA. The CDR3 has 15 residues. V lost 1 base and J 4 bases, leaving 11 bases between the germline ends.

The chain uses TRBV11-2 and TRBJ2-3, with 8 bases that match TRBD2. This CDR3 comprises 18 residues. Trimming removed 3 bases from V and 2 bases from J; junction bases left unmatched: 13. In germline, CDR1 is SGHAT, CDR2 FQNNGV. As DNA, the CDR3 is TGTGCCAGCAGCTTCTACCCAGCGGGGGCGGTGACCACAGATACGCAGTATTTT. This sequence encodes CASSFYPAGAVTTDTQYF.

This rearrangement joins TRBV7-8 to TRBJ1-4, with TRBD1 as a possible D gene (5 bases). The CDR3 runs to 15 residues. Looked up from germline, CDR1 is SGHVS and CDR2 is FQNEAQ. V lost 5 bases and J lost 8, with 18 bases in between. CDR3 sequence: CASSLGGRVGEKLFF. DNA of the CDR3: TGTGCCAGCAGCCTGGGTGGCAGGGTTGGGGAAAAACTGTTTTTT.

CDR3 DNA: TGTGCCAGCAGTAAGGGGAGTCAAGAGACCCAGTACTTC. The encoded protein is CASSKGSQETQYF. This chain joins TRBV6-1 and TRBJ2-5, with D perhaps matching TRBD1 or TRBD2 (5 bases each). Germline CDR1 reads MNHNS; CDR2 reads SASEGT. This CDR3 region has 13 residues. V lost 5 bases and J 2 bases, leaving 9 bases between the germline ends.

V usage is TRBV7-2 and J usage is TRBJ2-1; 7 bases align to TRBD1. CDR3 length: 12 amino acids. Germline assignment: CDR1 SGHTA and CDR2 FQGNSA. The J segment lost 8 bases and the V segment lost 4 bases, leaving 2 bases of the junction unmatched. CDR3 region: CASSYRGDEQFF. Here the CDR3 DNA reads TGTGCCAGCAGCTACAGGGGCGATGAGCAGTTCTTC.

This clone has only a few counts. V gene TRBV6-1 combines with J gene TRBJ2-3; 11 bases agree with TRBD2. The germline V gene encodes CDR1 MNHNS and CDR2 SASEGT. The CDR3 sequence is 15 residues long. The V and J ends lost 2 bases and 4 bases, in that order; junction bases with no gene match: 2. DNA of the CDR3: TGTGCCAGCAGTGAAAATAGCGGGGGGGCAGATACGCAGTATTTT. It encodes CASSENSGGADTQYF.

CDR3 sequence reads: CASSQEQGRVHGYTF. The CDR3 region has the DNA TGCGCCAGCAGCCAAGAGCAGGGGAGGGTTCATGGCTACACCTTC. The genes are TRBV4-1 and TRBJ1-2, with D perhaps TRBD1 (6 bases). The ends were cut back, 0 bases at V and 6 bases at J, with 14 bases in the middle. Germline loops: CDR1 MGHRA, CDR2 YSYEKL. The CDR3 covers 15 residues.

The CDR3 sequence is CASSLERDQPQHF. CDR3 sequence (DNA): TGTGCCAGCAGCTTAGAAAGGGACCAGCCCCAGCATTTT. This chain joins TRBV7-2 and TRBJ1-5; tentative D call: TRBD1 (5 bases). The CDR3 runs to 13 residues. Germline CDR1 SGHTA, CDR2 FQGNSA. Trimming cost V 1 base and J 7 bases, with 8 bases left between them. The complete variable domain, with remaining parts taken from reference TRBV7-2 and TRBJ1-5, reads GAGVSQSPSNKVTEKGKDVELRCDPISGHTALYWYRQSLGQGLEFLIYFQGNSAPDKSGLPSDRFSAERTGGSVSTLTIQRTQQEDSAVYLCASSLERDQPQHFGDGTRLSIL.

This clone was counted a single time. The chain recombines TRBV6-1 with TRBJ2-7; no definite D call. From germline, CDR1 is MNHNS and CDR2 SASEGT. CDR3 length: 13 amino acids. V gave up 8 bases and J gave up 1 base, with 12 bases separating them. The CDR3 bases are TGTGCCAGCTCCCCCGGGTCGTCCTACGAGCAGTACTTC. This gives the protein CASSPGSSYEQYF.

V is TRBV4-1 and J is TRBJ2-1; TRBD1 matches at 7 bases. Germline CDR1 and CDR2: MGHRA and YSYEKL. V lost 0 bases to trimming and J lost 8 bases; unmatched junction nucleotides: 4. This CDR3 is built from 14 residues. DNA for the CDR3: TGCGCCAGCAGCCAAGAAGACAGGGTCGATGAGCAGTTCTTC. It specifies CASSQEDRVDEQFF.

In this sample, this clone turned up once. The rearrangement links TRBV6-1 to TRBJ2-7; D uncertain. V gave up 6 bases and J gave up 3 bases, with 15 bases separating them. This CDR3 has 14 amino acids. CDR1 is MNHNS, CDR2 SASEGT, per germline. The CDR3 is CASRTSRAHYEQYF. For the CDR3, the DNA is TGTGCCAGCAGGACCTCCAGAGCGCACTACGAGCAGTACTTC.

The rearrangement joins TRBV7-3 to TRBJ2-3, with 8 bases fitting TRBD2. This CDR3 contains 17 residues. V dropped 1 base and J dropped 1; count of bases not matched to a gene: 7. The V gene's germline CDR1 is SGHTA and CDR2 FQGTGA. CDR3 loop: CASSLMAGGAGTDTQYF. DNA of the CDR3: TGTGCCAGCAGCTTAATGGCCGGGGGGGCGGGCACAGATACGCAGTATTTT.

V and J are TRBV19 and TRBJ2-6, with TRBD1 identical over 7 bases. Germline V CDR1 and CDR2: LNHDA, SQIVND (reference sequence). This CDR3 is 18 amino acids long. The V gene end was trimmed by 6 bases and the J gene end by 0 bases; junction bases not matched to a gene: 11. The CDR3 DNA follows: TGTGCCAGTAGACCTAGGACAGGTCAGGCCTCTGGGGCCAACGTCCTGACTTTC. The encoded protein is CASRPRTGQASGANVLTF.